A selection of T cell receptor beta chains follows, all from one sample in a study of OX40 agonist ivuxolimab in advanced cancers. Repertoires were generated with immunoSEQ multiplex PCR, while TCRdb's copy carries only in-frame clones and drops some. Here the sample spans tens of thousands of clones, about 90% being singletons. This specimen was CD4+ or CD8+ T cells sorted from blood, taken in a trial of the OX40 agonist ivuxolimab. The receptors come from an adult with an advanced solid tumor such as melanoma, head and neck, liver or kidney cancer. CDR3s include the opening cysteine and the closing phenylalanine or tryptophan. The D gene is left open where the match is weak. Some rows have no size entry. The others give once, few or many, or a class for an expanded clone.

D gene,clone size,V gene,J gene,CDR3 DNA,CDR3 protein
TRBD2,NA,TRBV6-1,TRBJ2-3,TGTGCCAGCAGACTAGCGGGAGTAGATACGCAGTATTTT,CASRLAGVDTQYF
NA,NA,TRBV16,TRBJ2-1,TGTGCCAGCAGCCTTCAGGGTGGAACCGGTGAGCAGTTCTTC,CASSLQGGTGEQFF
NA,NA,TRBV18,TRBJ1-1,TGTGCCAGCTCACCACCGAGGATGAACACTGAAGCTTTCTTT,CASSPPRMNTEAFF
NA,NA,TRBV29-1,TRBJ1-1,TGCAGCGTTGAGGTCTACACTGAAGCTTTCTTT,CSVEVYTEAFF
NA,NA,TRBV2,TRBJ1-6,TGTGCCAGCAGTCGGGCCCCCTCCTATAATTCACCCCTCCACTTT,CASSRAPSYNSPLHF
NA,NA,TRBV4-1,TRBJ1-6,TGCGCCAGCGGGAAGGTCCGAGATTCACCCCTCCACTTT,CASGKVRDSPLHF
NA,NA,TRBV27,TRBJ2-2,TGTGCCAGCAGGCCGGGACAGAACACCGGGGAGCTGTTTTTT,CASRPGQNTGELFF
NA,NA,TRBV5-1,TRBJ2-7,TGCGCCAGCAGCTTGGCATTGGGGGCTGGCTCCTACGAGCAGTACTTC,CASSLALGAGSYEQYF
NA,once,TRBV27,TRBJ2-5,TGTGCCAGCAGTTTAGTTAGGACAGTGGGAGAGACCCAGTACTTC,CASSLVRTVGETQYF
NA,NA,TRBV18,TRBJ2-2,TGTGCCAGCTCACCACTGGCGGAGAACACCGGGGAGCTGTTTTTT,CASSPLAENTGELFF
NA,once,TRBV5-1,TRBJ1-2,TGCGCCAGTCATGAGGGGGTGGATGGCTACACCTTC,CASHEGVDGYTF
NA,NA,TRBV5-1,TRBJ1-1,TGCGCCAGCAGCGCAAACTTGAACACTGAAGCTTTCTTT,CASSANLNTEAFF
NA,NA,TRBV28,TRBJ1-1,TGTGCCAGCAGTTCCCACGGGACAACCAACACTGAAGCTTTCTTT,CASSSHGTTNTEAFF
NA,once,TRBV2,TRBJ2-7,TGTGCCAGCGGGGGGATAGCCTACGAGCAGTACTTC,CASGGIAYEQYF
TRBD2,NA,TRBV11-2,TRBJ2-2,TGTGCCAGCACACTAGCGGGGGGAAACACCGGGGAGCTGTTTTTT,CASTLAGGNTGELFF
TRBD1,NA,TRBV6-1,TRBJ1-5,TGTGCCAGCAGGGGGACAGGTCAGGGCAATCAGCCCCAGCATTTT,CASRGTGQGNQPQHF
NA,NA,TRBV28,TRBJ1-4,TGTGCCAGCAGTTCCGCCGGGACCCCTAATGAAAAACTGTTTTTT,CASSSAGTPNEKLFF
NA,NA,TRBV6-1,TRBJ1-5,TGTGCCAGCAGTGACAGGGGCGCATATAGCAATCAGCCCCAGCATTTT,CASSDRGAYSNQPQHF
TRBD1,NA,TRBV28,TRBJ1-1,TGTGCCAGCAGTTTCTCGGGGACAGCCTTGAACACTGAAGCTTTCTTT,CASSFSGTALNTEAFF
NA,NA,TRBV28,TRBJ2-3,TGTGCCAGCAGAACTGCGGGGGCTGGAGATACGCAGTATTTT,CASRTAGAGDTQYF
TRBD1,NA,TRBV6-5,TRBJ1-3,TGTGCCAGCGGAAAGACAGGGTCTGGAAACACCATATATTTT,CASGKTGSGNTIYF
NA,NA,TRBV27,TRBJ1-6,TGTGCCAGCAGTTTATCCCCGACAGGAAATTCACCCCTCCACTTT,CASSLSPTGNSPLHF
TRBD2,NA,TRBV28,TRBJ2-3,TGTGCCAGCAAACTAGCGGGGGGCCGCAGCACAGATACGCAGTATTTT,CASKLAGGRSTDTQYF
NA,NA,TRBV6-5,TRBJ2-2,TGTGCCAGCAGTGAGAGTTACGGGGAGCTGTTTTTT,CASSESYGELFF
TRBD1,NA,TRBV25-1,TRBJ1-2,TGTGCCGTCAGGCCGCCGACAGGGATCTATGGCTACACCTTC,CAVRPPTGIYGYTF
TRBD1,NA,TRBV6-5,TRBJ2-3,TGTGCCAGCATGCAAGGGGGCCCAACAGATACGCAGTATTTT,CASMQGGPTDTQYF
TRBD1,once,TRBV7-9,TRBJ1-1,TGTGCCAGCAGCTTAGGTCAGGGGGGATGGACTGAAGCTTTCTTT,CASSLGQGGWTEAFF
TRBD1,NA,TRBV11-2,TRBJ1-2,TGTGCCAGCGGCACTCGCGGACAGGGACCTAATGGCTACACCTTC,CASGTRGQGPNGYTF
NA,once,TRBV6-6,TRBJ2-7,TGTGCCAGCAGTCCATCGACGACCTACGAGCAGTACTTC,CASSPSTTYEQYF
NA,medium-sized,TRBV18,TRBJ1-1,TGTGCCAGCTCACCACGGACAGATGATGGGACTGAAGCTTTCTTT,CASSPRTDDGTEAFF
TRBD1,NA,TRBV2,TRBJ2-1,TGTGCCAGCAGTTACCCGACAGGGGGGGTCGATGAGCAGTTCTTC,CASSYPTGGVDEQFF
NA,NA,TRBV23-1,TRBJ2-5,TGCGCCAGCAGTCACACTGACAGACTGGAGACCCAGTACTTC,CASSHTDRLETQYF
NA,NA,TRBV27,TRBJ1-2,TGTGCCAGCAGTTCCGGACAGACTCTTAACTATGGCTACACCTTC,CASSSGQTLNYGYTF
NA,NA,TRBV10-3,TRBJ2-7,TGTGCCATCAGTGAGTCGGAGGGTTACGACTACGAGCAGTACTTC,CAISESEGYDYEQYF
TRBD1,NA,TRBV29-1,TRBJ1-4,TGCAGCGTTATACCGGGACAGGGGAATGAAAAACTGTTTTTT,CSVIPGQGNEKLFF
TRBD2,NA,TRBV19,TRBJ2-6,TGTGCCAGTAGGGGACTAGCGGGGAAAGCCTCTGGGGCCAACGTCCTGACTTTC,CASRGLAGKASGANVLTF
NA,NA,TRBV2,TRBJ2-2,TGTGCCAGCAGTGCGGAGGACGGCGGGGAGCTGTTTTTT,CASSAEDGGELFF
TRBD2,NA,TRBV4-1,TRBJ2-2,TGCGCCAGCAGCCATCTAGGACTAGCAGAGGGCACCGGGGAGCTGTTTTTT,CASSHLGLAEGTGELFF
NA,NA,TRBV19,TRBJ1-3,TGTGCCAGTAAGGGGCAGGCCGGAGGCAACACCATATATTTT,CASKGQAGGNTIYF
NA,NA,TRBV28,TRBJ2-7,TGTGCCAGCCTGGACTCCTCTTACGAGCAGTACTTC,CASLDSSYEQYF
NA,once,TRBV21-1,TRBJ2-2,TGTGCCAGCAGCCCCTGGGACGGGAACACCGGGGAGCTGTTTTTT,CASSPWDGNTGELFF
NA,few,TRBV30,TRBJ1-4,TGTGCCTGCCAGTGCCGGGGGGAATATGAAAAACTGTTTTTT,CACQCRGEYEKLFF
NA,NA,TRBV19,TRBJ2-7,TGTGCCAGTAGTGAGACCCCGGACTCCTACGAGCAGTACTTC,CASSETPDSYEQYF
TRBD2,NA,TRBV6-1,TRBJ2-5,TGTGCCAGCAGTGAAGGGACTAGCGGGAGGAGAGAGACCCAGTACTTC,CASSEGTSGRRETQYF
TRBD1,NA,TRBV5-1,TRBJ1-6,TGCGCCAGCAGCCAGGGACAGGGGAATTCACCCCTCCACTTT,CASSQGQGNSPLHF
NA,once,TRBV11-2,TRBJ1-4,TGTGCCAGCAGCTTAGTACCTGGGCCTAATGAAAAACTGTTTTTT,CASSLVPGPNEKLFF
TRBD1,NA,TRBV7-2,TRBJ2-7,TGTGCCAGCAGCTTAGCATCCGGGACAGGGGCCTACGAGCAGTACTTC,CASSLASGTGAYEQYF
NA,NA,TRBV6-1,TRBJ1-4,TGTGCCAGCAGTGAAATCTGGGGGCAGGAAAAACTGTTTTTT,CASSEIWGQEKLFF
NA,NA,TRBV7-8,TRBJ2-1,TGTGCCAGCAGCTTAGACGGACTTGTCTGGGGGGAGCAGTTCTTC,CASSLDGLVWGEQFF
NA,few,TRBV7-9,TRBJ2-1,TGTGCCAGCAGCTTAGAAGGCATTAGCTCCTACAATGAGCAGTTCTTC,CASSLEGISSYNEQFF
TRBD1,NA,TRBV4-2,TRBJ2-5,TGTGCCAGCAGCCAACCCGGGACAGGGGGCGAGACCCAGTACTTC,CASSQPGTGGETQYF
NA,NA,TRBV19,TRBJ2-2,TGTGCCAGTAAAACCTACGCGAACACCGGGGAGCTGTTTTTT,CASKTYANTGELFF
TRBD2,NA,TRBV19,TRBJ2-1,TGTGCCAGTAGTATGGGTAGCGGGAGAACCTACAATGAGCAGTTCTTC,CASSMGSGRTYNEQFF
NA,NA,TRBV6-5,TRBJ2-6,TGTGCCAGCCAAACCGGGGTCTCTGGGGCCAACGTCCTGACTTTC,CASQTGVSGANVLTF
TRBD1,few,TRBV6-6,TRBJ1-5,TGTGCCAGCAGATCACAGGGGAAGAGCAATCAGCCCCAGCATTTT,CASRSQGKSNQPQHF
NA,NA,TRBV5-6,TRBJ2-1,TGTGCCAGCAGCTTGGCCTCCGGGCGCTCCTACAATGAGCAGTTCTTC,CASSLASGRSYNEQFF
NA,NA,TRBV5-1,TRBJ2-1,TGCGCCAGCAGCCCCGGAGGGAATGAGCAGTTCTTC,CASSPGGNEQFF